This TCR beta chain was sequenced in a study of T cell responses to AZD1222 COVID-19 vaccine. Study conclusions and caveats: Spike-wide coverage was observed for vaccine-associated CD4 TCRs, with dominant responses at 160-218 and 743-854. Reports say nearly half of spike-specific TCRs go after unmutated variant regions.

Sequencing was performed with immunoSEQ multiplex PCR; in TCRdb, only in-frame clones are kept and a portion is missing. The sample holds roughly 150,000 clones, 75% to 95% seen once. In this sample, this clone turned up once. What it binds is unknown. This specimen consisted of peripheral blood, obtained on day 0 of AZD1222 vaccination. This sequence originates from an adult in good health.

CDR3 sequence reads: CASSEIGRNYGYTF. The DNA of the CDR3 is TGTGCCAGCAGTGAGATAGGACGGAACTATGGCTACACCTTC. The rearrangement joins TRBV2 to TRBJ1-2; D uncertain. Germline assignment: CDR1 SNHLY and CDR2 FYNNEI. The CDR3 sequence is 14 residues long. V was cut by 3 bases and J by 2 bases, with 10 bases left in between.